A single sample gave rise to the 13 T cell receptor beta chains below, sequenced in a study of T cell changes during pregnancy in multiple sclerosis. The data were produced by immunoSEQ multiplex PCR, yet TCRdb's version contains in-frame clones alone and is incomplete. The sample has 100,000 or so clones, about 94% seen once. The starting material was peripheral blood, obtained after pregnancy. Receptors originate from a female donor in good health, enrolled as a control in a pregnancy study.

The gene calls are TRBV18 and TRBJ2-2; 7 bases line up with TRBD1. Per the germline V gene, CDR1 is KGHSH and CDR2 is LQKENI. This CDR3 contains 15 residues. The J segment lost 6 bases and the V segment lost 6 bases, leaving 10 bases of the junction unmatched. The CDR3 bases are TGTGCCAGCTCCCGATCCGACAGGGTAGCCGGGGAGCTGTTTTTT. Protein product: CASSRSDRVAGELFF.

The chain combines TRBV28 with TRBJ1-5; D uncertain. Trimming took off 8 bases at V and 0 bases at J, with 5 bases between the two ends. The CDR3 totals 12 residues. Germline CDR1 is MDHEN and CDR2 is SYDVKM. CDR3 nucleotide sequence: TGTGCCAGCTCTATTAGCAATCAGCCCCAGCATTTT. This gives the protein CASSISNQPQHF.

The chain joins TRBV6-5 to TRBJ2-7; a possible D gene is TRBD1 (6 bases). V lost 2 bases and J 3 bases, leaving 8 bases between the germline ends. CDR1 MNHEY and CDR2 SVGAGI come from the germline V gene. The CDR3 is 13 amino acids. CDR3 sequence reads: CASSYGQFYEQYF. Here the CDR3 DNA reads TGTGCCAGCAGTTACGGACAGTTCTACGAGCAGTACTTC.

This rearrangement joins TRBV6-5 to TRBJ2-5; D gene ambiguous. The length of the CDR3 is 12 residues. The V end lost 4 bases, the J end lost 1 base, and 4 bases lay between the germline ends. CDR1 is MNHEY and CDR2 is SVGAGI in the germline V gene. CDR3 in amino acids: CASSSLQETQYF. CDR3 nucleotide sequence: TGTGCCAGCAGTTCCCTCCAAGAGACCCAGTACTTC.

The V gene is TRBV27, the J gene TRBJ2-7; 9 bases fit TRBD2. The CDR3 sequence is 17 residues long. V shed 4 bases, J shed 3 bases, and the junction held 13 bases outside the gene matches. Germline CDR1 MNHEY, CDR2 SMNVEV (reference sequence). CDR3 region: CASSSQNPGLALYEQYF. The CDR3 region has the DNA TGTGCCAGCAGTTCACAGAACCCGGGACTAGCTCTCTACGAGCAGTACTTC.

The V and J genes are TRBV4-1 and TRBJ2-1; D might be TRBD1 (5 bases). V was trimmed by 1 base and J by 9 bases, leaving 10 bases between them. This CDR3 spans 13 amino acids. Looked up from germline, CDR1 is MGHRA and CDR2 is YSYEKL. CDR3 in amino acids: CASSQVGALEQFF. CDR3 DNA: TGCGCCAGCAGCCAAGTAGGGGCGCTTGAGCAGTTCTTC.

J is TRBJ2-7 and V is TRBV30; 10 nucleotides agree with TRBD2. Looked up from germline, CDR1 is GTSNPN and CDR2 is SVGIG (reference sequence). The CDR3 consists of 14 residues. Losses at the gene ends were 0 bases for V and 2 bases for J; bases not matched to a gene: 1. The CDR3 DNA reads as TGTGCCTGGAGTGTAGCGGGAGGGCCCTACGAGCAGTACTTC. This translates into CAWSVAGGPYEQYF.

This clone showed up just a few times. The rearrangement joins TRBV30 to TRBJ1-1; D uncertain. With 2 bases removed from V and 8 bases from J, the gap between germline ends came to 9 bases. Germline V CDR1 and CDR2: GTSNPN, SVGIG (reference sequence). This CDR3 contains 11 residues. The CDR3 nucleotides are TGTGCCTGGAGTCGGGAAAAAGAAGCTTTCTTT. As protein: CAWSREKEAFF.

V usage is TRBV28 and J usage is TRBJ1-2, with a weak D call TRBD1 (6 bases). Germline V gene lookup returns CDR1 MDHEN and CDR2 SYDVKM. The CDR3 has 15 residues. V was shortened by 7 bases and J by 2 bases, with 17 bases between the two germline ends. CDR3 residues: CASTPLRTANYGYTF. The CDR3 bases are TGTGCCAGCACCCCCCTACGGACAGCAAACTATGGCTACACCTTC.

This chain joins TRBV5-1 and TRBJ2-7, with D tentatively TRBD2 (6 bases). V dropped 7 bases and J dropped 1 base, with 9 bases sitting between them. CDR3 length equals 12 residues. CDR1 is SGHRS, CDR2 YFSETQ, per germline. CDR3 DNA sequence: TGCGCCAGCCGACTAGATTCCTACGAGCAGTACTTC. Its translation is CASRLDSYEQYF.

This clone showed up just a few times. The V call is TRBV5-1, the J call TRBJ1-1; D unclear. CDR3 length equals 14 residues. Trimming removed 0 bases from V and 2 bases from J, with 8 bases in between. CDR1 is SGHRS and CDR2 is YFSETQ in the germline V gene. This CDR3 reads CASSLGRSNTEAFF. The CDR3, as DNA: TGCGCCAGCAGCTTGGGGCGGTCTAACACTGAAGCTTTCTTT. Complete variable domain (other parts from reference TRBV5-1 and TRBJ1-1): KAGVTQTPRYLIKTRGQQVTLSCSPISGHRSVSWYQQTPGQGLQFLFEYFSETQRNKGNFPGRFSGRQFSNSRSEMNVSTLELGDSALYLCASSLGRSNTEAFFGQGTRLTVV.

The V and J genes are TRBV6-5 and TRBJ1-1; no clear D. The V end lost 7 bases, the J end lost 8 bases, and 17 bases lay between the germline ends. The germline V gene encodes CDR1 MNHEY and CDR2 SVGAGI. This CDR3 is 13 amino acids long. CDR3 amino acids: CASMNTAGLEAFF. The CDR3, as DNA: TGTGCCAGCATGAATACGGCGGGCTTAGAAGCTTTCTTT.

The chain has TRBV6-1 and TRBJ1-1, with 7 nucleotides matching TRBD1. The CDR3 runs to 16 residues. V gave up 4 bases and J gave up 5 bases; unmatched junction bases: 13. Germline CDR1 MNHNS, CDR2 SASEGT. This chain's CDR3 is CASSAVETGWRTEAFF. In nucleotides, the CDR3 is TGTGCCAGCAGTGCTGTGGAGACAGGGTGGAGGACTGAAGCTTTCTTT.